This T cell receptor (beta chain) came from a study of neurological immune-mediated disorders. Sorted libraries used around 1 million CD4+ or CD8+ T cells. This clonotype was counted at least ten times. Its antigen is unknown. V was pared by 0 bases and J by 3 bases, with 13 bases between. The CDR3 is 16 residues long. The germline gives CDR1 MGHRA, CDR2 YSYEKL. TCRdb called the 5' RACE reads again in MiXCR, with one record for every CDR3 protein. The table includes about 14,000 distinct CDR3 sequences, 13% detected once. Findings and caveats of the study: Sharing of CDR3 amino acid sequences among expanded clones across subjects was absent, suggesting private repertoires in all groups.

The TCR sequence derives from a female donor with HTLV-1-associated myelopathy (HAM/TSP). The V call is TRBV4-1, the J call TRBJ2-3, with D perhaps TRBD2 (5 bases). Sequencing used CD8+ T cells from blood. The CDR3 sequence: CASSQDRWRGTDTQYF. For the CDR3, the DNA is TGCGCCAGCAGCCAAGATAGATGGCGAGGGACAGATACGCAGTATTTT.